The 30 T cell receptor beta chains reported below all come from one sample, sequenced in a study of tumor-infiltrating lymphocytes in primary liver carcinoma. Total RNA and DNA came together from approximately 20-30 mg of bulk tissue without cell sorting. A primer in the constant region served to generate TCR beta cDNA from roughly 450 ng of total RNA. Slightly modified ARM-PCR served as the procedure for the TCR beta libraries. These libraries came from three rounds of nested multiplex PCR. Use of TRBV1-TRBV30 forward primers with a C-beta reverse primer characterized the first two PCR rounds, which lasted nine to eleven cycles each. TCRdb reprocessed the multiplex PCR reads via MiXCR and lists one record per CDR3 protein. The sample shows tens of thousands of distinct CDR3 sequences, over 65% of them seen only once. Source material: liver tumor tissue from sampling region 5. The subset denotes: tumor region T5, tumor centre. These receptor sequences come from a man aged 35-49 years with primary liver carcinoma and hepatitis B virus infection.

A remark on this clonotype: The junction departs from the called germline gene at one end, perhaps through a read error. As DNA, the CDR3 is TGTGCCAGCGGCTACGGGAGCTGGTACGGGCAGTGCTTC. It translates to CASGYGSWYGQCF. The rearrangement joins TRBV2 to TRBJ2-7, with D possibly matching TRBD2 (6 bases). Germline CDR1 and CDR2: SNHLY and FYNNEI. There are 13 residues in the CDR3.

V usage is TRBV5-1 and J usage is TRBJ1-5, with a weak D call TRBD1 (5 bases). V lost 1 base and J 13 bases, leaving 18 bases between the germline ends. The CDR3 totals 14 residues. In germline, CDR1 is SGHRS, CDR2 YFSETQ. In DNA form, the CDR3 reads TGCGCCAGCAGCTTGTCAGGGAACAGTCAACCACAGCATTTT. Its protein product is CASSLSGNSQPQHF.

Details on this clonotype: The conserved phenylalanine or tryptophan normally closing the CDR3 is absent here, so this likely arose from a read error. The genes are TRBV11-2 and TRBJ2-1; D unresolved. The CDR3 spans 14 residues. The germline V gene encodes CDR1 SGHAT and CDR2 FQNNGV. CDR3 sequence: CASSLDSTPREQFL. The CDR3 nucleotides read TGTGCCAGCAGCCTAGATTCAACTCCCAGAGAGCAGTTCCTC.

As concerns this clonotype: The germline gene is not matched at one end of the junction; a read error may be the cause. CDR3 loop: CASDGRVSNGYAF. DNA for the CDR3: TGTGCCAGCGATGGACGGGTGTCTAATGGCTACGCCTTC. The V gene is TRBV6-1, the J gene TRBJ1-2, with no clear D. The CDR3 runs 13 residues. Germline V gene data show CDR1 as MNHNS and CDR2 as SASEGT.

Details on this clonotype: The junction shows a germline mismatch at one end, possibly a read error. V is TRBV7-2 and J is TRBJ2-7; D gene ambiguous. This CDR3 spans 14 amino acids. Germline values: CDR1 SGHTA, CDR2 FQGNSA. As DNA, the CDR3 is TGTGCCAGCAACTTAGCTCCTATCGCCTACGAGCAGTACTTC. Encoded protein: CASNLAPIAYEQYF.

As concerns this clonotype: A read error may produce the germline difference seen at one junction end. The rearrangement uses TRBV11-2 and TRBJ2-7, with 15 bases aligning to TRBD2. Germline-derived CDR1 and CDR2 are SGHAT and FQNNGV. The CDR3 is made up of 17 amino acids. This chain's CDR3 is CASSFRTSGRAGYEQYF. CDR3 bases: TGTGCCAGCAGCTTTCGGACTAGCGGGAGGGCCGGCTACGAGCAGTATTTC.

DNA of the CDR3: TGTGCCAGCAGTTACGGAGACAACTTTAACAATGAGCAGTTCTTC. Amino acid sequence: CASSYGDNFNNEQFF. The chain employs TRBV6-5 and TRBJ2-1; D is undetermined. CDR1 is MNHEY and CDR2 is SVGAGI in the germline V gene. The CDR3 has 15 residues. Trimming removed 2 bases at V and 5 bases at J, with 13 bases between.

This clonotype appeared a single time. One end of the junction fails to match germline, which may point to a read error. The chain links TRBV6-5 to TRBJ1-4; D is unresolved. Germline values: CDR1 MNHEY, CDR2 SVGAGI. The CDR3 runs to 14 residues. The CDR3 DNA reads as TGTGCCAGCAGCTTACGGGTGGGATTGGGAAAACTGTTTTTC. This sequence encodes CASSLRVGLGKLFF.

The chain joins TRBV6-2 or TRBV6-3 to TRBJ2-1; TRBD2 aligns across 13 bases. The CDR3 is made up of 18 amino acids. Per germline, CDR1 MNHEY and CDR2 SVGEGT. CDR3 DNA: TGTACCAACAGTTACCTCCCCAGGACTAGCGGGAGTTGGGATGAGCAGTTCTTC. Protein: CTNSYLPRTSGSWDEQFF.

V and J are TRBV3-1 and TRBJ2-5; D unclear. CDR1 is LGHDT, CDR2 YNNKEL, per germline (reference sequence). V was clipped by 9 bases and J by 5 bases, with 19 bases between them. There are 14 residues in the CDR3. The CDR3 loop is CASNTGSSGETQYF. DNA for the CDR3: TGTGCCAGTAATACCGGGTCGTCCGGGGAGACCCAGTACTTC.

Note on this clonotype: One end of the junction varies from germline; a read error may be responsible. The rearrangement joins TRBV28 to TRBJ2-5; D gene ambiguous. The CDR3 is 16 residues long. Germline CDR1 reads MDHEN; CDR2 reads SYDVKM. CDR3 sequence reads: CVSSLVPSGNQETQYF. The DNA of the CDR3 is TGTGTCAGCAGTCTAGTCCCTAGTGGAAACCAAGAGACCCAGTACTTC. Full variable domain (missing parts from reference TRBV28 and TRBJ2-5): DVKVTQSSRYLVKRTGEKVFLECVQDMDHENMFWYRQDPGLGLRLIYFSYDVKMKEKGDIPEGYSVSREKKERFSLILESASTNQTSMYLCVSSLVPSGNQETQYFGPGTRLLVL.

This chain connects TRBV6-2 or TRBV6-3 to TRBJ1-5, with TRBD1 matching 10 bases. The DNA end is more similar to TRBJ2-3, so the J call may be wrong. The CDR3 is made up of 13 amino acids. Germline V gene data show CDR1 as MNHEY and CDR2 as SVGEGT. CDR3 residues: CASMDRGNQPQYF. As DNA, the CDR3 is TGTGCCAGCATGGACAGGGGGAATCAGCCCCAGTATTTT.

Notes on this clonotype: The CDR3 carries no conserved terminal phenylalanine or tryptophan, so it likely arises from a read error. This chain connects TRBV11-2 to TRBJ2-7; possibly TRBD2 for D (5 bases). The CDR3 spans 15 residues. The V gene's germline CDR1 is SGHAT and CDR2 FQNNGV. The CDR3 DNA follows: TGTGCCATCAGCCTAGATCTCGGGGTTATCTACGAGCAGTACCTC. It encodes CAISLDLGVIYEQYL.

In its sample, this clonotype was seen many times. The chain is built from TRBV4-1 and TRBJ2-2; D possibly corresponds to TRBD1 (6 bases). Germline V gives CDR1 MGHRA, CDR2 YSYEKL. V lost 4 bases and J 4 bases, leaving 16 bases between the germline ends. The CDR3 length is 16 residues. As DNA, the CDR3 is TGCGCCAGCAGCCCAACCCGGACAGTAAGCACCGGGGAGCTGTTTTTT. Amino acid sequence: CASSPTRTVSTGELFF.

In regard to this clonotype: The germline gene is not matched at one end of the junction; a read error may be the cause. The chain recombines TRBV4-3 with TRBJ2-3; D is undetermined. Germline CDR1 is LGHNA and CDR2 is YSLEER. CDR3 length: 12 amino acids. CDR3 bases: TGCGCCAGCAGCTATGAGACCGATACACAGTATTTT. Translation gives CASSYETDTQYF.

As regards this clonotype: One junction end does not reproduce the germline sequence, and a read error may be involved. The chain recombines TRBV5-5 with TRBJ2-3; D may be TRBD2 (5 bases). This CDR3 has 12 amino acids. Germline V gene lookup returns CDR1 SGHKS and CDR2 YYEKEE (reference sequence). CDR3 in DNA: TGCGCCACCAGCTTTGGACTCGATACGCAGTATTTT. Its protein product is CATSFGLDTQYF. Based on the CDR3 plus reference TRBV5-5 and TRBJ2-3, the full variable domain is DAGVTQSPTHLIKTRGQQVTLRCSPISGHKSVSWYQQVLGQGPQFIFQYYEKEERGRGNFPDRFSARQFPNYSSELNVNALLLGDSALYLCATSFGLDTQYFGPGTRLTVL.

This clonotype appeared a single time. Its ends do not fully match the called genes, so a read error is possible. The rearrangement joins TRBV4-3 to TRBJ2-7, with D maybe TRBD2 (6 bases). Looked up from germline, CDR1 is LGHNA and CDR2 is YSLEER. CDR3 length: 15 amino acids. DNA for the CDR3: TGTGCCAGCAGCCAAGATAGGGAGGCTCCCTACGAGCAGTACTTC. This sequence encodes CASSQDREAPYEQYF.

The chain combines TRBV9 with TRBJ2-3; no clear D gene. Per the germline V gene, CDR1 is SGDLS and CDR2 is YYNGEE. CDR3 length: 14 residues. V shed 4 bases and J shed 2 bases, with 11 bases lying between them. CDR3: CASSPRTITDTQYF. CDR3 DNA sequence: TGTGCCAGCAGCCCCCGGACCATCACAGATACGCAGTATTTT.

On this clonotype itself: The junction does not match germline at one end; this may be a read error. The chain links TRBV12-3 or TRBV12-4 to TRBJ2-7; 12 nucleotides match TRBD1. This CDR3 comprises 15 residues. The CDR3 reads CVSSSGTGGTHEQYF. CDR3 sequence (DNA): TGTGTCAGCAGTTCAGGGACAGGGGGCACCCACGAGCAGTACTTC.

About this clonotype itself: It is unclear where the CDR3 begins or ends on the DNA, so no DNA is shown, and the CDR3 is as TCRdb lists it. The CDR3 loop reads CTSSLGGGRAYGCTF. The chain uses TRBV12-3 or TRBV12-4 and TRBJ1-2; TRBD1, the table's D call, lacks a check against the DNA. 15 amino acids form the CDR3, both terminal residues included.

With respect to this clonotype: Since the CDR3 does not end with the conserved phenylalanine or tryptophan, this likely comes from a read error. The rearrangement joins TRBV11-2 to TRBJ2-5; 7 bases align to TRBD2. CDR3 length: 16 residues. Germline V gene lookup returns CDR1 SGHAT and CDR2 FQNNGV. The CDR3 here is CASRQTPGGGKETQYL. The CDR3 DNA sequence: TGCGCCAGCCGCCAAACTCCTGGCGGGGGAAAAGAGACCCAGTACTTA.

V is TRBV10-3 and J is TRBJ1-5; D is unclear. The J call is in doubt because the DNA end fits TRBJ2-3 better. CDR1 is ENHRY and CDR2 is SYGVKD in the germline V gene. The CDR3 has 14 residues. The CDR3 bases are TGTGCCATCAGTGAGTATGATGGCGATCAGTCCCAGTATTTT. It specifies CAISEYDGDQSQYF.

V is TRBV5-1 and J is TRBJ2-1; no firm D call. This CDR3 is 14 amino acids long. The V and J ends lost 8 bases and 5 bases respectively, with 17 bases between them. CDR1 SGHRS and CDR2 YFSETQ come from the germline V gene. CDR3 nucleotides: TGCGCCAGTGGCTTGGTGCCACAAGACAATGAGCAGTTCTTC. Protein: CASGLVPQDNEQFF. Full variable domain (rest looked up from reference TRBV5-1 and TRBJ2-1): KAGVTQTPRYLIKTRGQQVTLSCSPISGHRSVSWYQQTPGQGLQFLFEYFSETQRNKGNFPGRFSGRQFSNSRSEMNVSTLELGDSALYLCASGLVPQDNEQFFGPGTRLTVL.

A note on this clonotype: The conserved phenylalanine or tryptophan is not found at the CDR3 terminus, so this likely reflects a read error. The CDR3 spells CASCDSGTETQYV. CDR3 DNA: TGCGCCAGCTGTGATTCGGGTACGGAGACCCAGTACGTC. The chain employs TRBV10-1 and TRBJ2-5; D ambiguous. CDR1 is WNHNN and CDR2 is SYGVQD in the germline V gene (reference sequence). This CDR3 spans 13 amino acids.

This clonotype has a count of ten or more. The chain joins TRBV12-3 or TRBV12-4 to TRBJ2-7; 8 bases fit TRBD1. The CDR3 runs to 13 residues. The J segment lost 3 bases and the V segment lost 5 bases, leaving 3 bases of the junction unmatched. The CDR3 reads CASSDRGDYEQYF. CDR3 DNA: TGTGCCAGCAGTGACAGGGGAGACTACGAGCAGTACTTC.

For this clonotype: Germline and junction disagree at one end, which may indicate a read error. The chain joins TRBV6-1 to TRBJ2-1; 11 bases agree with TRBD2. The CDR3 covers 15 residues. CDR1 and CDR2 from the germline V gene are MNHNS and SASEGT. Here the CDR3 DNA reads TGTACCAGCAGAGGGACTAGCGGAACTTACCATGAGCAGTTCTTC. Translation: CTSRGTSGTYHEQFF.

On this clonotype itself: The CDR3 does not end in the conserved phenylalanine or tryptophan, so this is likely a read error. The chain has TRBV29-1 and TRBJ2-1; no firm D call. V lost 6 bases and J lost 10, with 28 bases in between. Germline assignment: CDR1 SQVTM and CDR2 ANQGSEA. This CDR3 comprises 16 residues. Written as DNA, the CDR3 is TGCAGCGTCACCACACTTCGGCCCTGGTCCCGTCAAGAGCAGTTCTCC. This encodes CSVTTLRPWSRQEQFS.

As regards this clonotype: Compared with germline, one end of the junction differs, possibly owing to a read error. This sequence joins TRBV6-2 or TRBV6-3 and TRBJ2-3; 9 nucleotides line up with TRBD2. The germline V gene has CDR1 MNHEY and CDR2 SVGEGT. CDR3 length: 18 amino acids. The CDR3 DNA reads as TGTGCGAGCAGTTACGTGGGGACTAGCAGGAGTGGCGCAGATACGCAGTATTTT. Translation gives CASSYVGTSRSGADTQYF.

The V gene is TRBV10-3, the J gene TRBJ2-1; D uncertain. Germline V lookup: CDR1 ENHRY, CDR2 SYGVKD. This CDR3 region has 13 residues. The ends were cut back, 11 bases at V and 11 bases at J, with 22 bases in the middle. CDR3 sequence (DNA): TGTGCCTCACGTGACACCGGATGGGATAAGCAGTTCTTC. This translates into CASRDTGWDKQFF.

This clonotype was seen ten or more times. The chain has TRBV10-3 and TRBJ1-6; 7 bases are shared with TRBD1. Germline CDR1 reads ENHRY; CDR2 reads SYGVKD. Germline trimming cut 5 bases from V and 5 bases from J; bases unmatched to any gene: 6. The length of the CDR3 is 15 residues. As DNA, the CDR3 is TGTGCCATCAGTCCGGGACAGCGAAATAATTCACCCCTCCACTTT. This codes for CAISPGQRNNSPLHF.